One and the same sample provided the 18 T cell receptor beta chains below, sequenced in a study of early T cells in non-severe SARS-CoV-2 infection (dated by TCRdb to about 2021). Receptors were amplified or captured by 5' RACE. Sequencing was carried out with a NextSeq 500. TCRdb reanalyzed the raw reads on its own, using fastp at Q25 for trimming and MiXCR for clone calling, and kept in-frame beta chains. Rows are combined by CDR3 protein, so each entry shows the most common genes and DNA. Recorded for this sample are 30,000 to 40,000 distinct CDR3 sequences; less than 7.5% of them occurred a single time. 24% of the sample goes to the ten largest clones. Specimen: whole blood, collected at baseline. Receptors were obtained from an adult who was a healthcare worker with PCR-confirmed SARS-CoV-2 infection or an uninfected control (not recorded which).

The chain combines TRBV10-3 with TRBJ1-2; no clear D. Trimming took 0 bases from V and 7 from J, leaving 12 bases between them. CDR3 length equals 14 residues. Germline V lookup: CDR1 ENHRY, CDR2 SYGVKD. The CDR3 region has the DNA TGTGCCATCAGTGAGTCGGGCCCGGGGAGTGGCTACACCTTC. Its translation is CAISESGPGSGYTF.

This chain links TRBV12-3 or TRBV12-4 with TRBJ1-5, with TRBD1 matching over 7 bases. After removal of 5 bases from V and 4 bases from J, the junction contained 8 bases not matched to a gene. The CDR3 length is 15 residues. CDR3 in amino acids: CASSPGQHENQPQHF. CDR3 nucleotide sequence: TGTGCCAGCAGTCCGGGACAGCACGAGAATCAGCCCCAGCATTTT.

This clonotype was seen a handful of times. The J gene is TRBJ2-7, the V gene TRBV9, with a weak D call TRBD2 (5 bases). Germline CDR1 is SGDLS and CDR2 is YYNGEE. V was shortened by 4 bases and J by 0 bases, with 14 bases between the two germline ends. The CDR3 length is 15 residues. Here the CDR3 DNA reads TGTGCCAGCAGCCCCGGACTCCAGAACTCCTACGAGCAGTACTTC. Its protein is CASSPGLQNSYEQYF.

This clonotype appeared many times. CDR3 residues: CASGFLAGGYNEQFF. The CDR3 DNA is TGCGCCAGCGGATTCCTAGCGGGAGGTTACAATGAGCAGTTCTTC. The rearrangement links TRBV5-1 to TRBJ2-1; 11 bases align to TRBD2. Trimming took 7 bases from V and 4 from J; bases not matched to a gene: 7. CDR1 is SGHRS, CDR2 YFSETQ, per germline. The CDR3 extends over 15 amino acids.

This clonotype was observed a handful of times. V gene TRBV4-2 combines with J gene TRBJ2-2; D remains ambiguous. Germline values: CDR1 LGHNA, CDR2 YNFKEQ. The length of the CDR3 is 14 residues. The V end lost 0 bases, the J end lost 4 bases, and 6 bases lay between the germline ends. The CDR3 DNA is TGTGCCAGCAGCCAAGACCGAGGCACCGGGGAGCTGTTTTTT. Translated, it gives CASSQDRGTGELFF.

This clonotype has just a few counts. The rearrangement uses TRBV7-9 and TRBJ2-1; 7 nucleotides align to TRBD1. The CDR3 extends over 13 amino acids. The ends lost 6 bases at V and 5 bases at J; junction bases unmatched: 4. Germline CDR1 reads SEHNR; CDR2 reads FQNEAQ (reference sequence). CDR3 bases: TGTGCCAGCAGGTGGACAGGTGACAATGAGCAGTTCTTC. Its translation: CASRWTGDNEQFF.

In this sample, this clonotype turned up many times. V usage is TRBV7-6 and J usage is TRBJ2-1; 12 bases align to TRBD2. CDR3 size: 15 residues. Germline V lookup: CDR1 SGHVS, CDR2 FNYEAQ. The V and J ends lost 6 bases and 8 bases, in that order; junction bases with no gene match: 8. The CDR3 reads CASSSTSGSKDEQFF. For the CDR3, the DNA is TGTGCCAGCAGTTCGACTAGCGGGAGCAAGGATGAGCAGTTCTTC.

This clonotype was picked up many times. The rearrangement links TRBV6-2 or TRBV6-3 to TRBJ1-1; tentatively, D is TRBD1 (5 bases). V lost 6 bases to trimming and J lost 1 base, with 18 bases between them. Looked up from germline, CDR1 is MNHEY and CDR2 is SVGEGT. The CDR3 length is 16 residues. The CDR3 sequence: CASSQLPSTGNTEAFF. Here the CDR3 DNA reads TGTGCCAGCAGCCAACTTCCCTCCACAGGGAACACTGAAGCTTTCTTT.

Many counts were recorded for this clonotype. The J gene is TRBJ2-3, the V gene TRBV18; D possibly matches TRBD1 or TRBD2 (5 bases each). The V end lost 1 base, the J end lost 0 bases, and 17 bases lay between the germline ends. There are 18 residues in the CDR3. Germline V lookup: CDR1 KGHSH, CDR2 LQKENI. CDR3 protein: CASSPLDQGRASTDTQYF. DNA of the CDR3: TGTGCCAGCTCACCACTGGATCAGGGACGAGCTAGCACAGATACGCAGTATTTT.

This clonotype was observed a few times. J is TRBJ2-7 and V is TRBV12-3 or TRBV12-4; 8 nucleotides align to TRBD2. The CDR3 runs 15 residues. The junction had 9 bases not matched to a gene; V was cut back by 5 bases and J by 3 bases. Written as DNA, the CDR3 is TGTGCCAGCAGTACCGGGACTAGGATTATCTACGAGCAGTACTTC. This gives the protein CASSTGTRIIYEQYF.

This clonotype was seen a few times. The V gene is TRBV24-1, the J gene TRBJ2-1; 7 positions agree with TRBD1. The CDR3 runs 13 residues. The V gene's germline CDR1 is KGHDR and CDR2 SFDVKD. V gave up 10 bases and J gave up 3 bases; unmatched junction bases: 5. CDR3: CATGQSYYNEQFF. In DNA form, the CDR3 reads TGTGCCACGGGACAGAGCTACTACAATGAGCAGTTCTTC.

This clonotype was counted ten times or more. The chain employs TRBV28 and TRBJ2-5; 8 positions match TRBD2. V lost 4 bases, J lost 3 bases, and 4 bases stayed unmatched. This CDR3 is built from 14 residues. Germline CDR1 is MDHEN and CDR2 is SYDVKM. The CDR3 sequence: CASSWTGGKETQYF. The CDR3 bases are TGTGCCAGCAGTTGGACGGGAGGGAAAGAGACCCAGTACTTC.

The V call is TRBV5-6, the J call TRBJ2-4, with 7 bases fitting TRBD2. After removal of 4 bases from V and 0 bases from J, the junction contained 10 bases not matched to a gene. The CDR3 consists of 17 residues. CDR1 and CDR2 from the germline V gene are SGHDT and YYEEEE. The CDR3 DNA is TGTGCCAGCAGCACCCTTCTAGCGGCACTAGCCAAAAACATTCAGTACTTC. Its protein product is CASSTLLAALAKNIQYF. Looking up the rest from reference TRBV5-6 and TRBJ2-4 gives the full variable domain: DAGVTQSPTHLIKTRGQQVTLRCSPKSGHDTVSWYQQALGQGPQFIFQYYEEEERQRGNFPDRFSGHQFPNYSSELNVNALLLGDSALYLCASSTLLAALAKNIQYFGAGTRLSVL.

The rearrangement uses TRBV11-2 and TRBJ2-5; the D gene is possibly TRBD1 (5 bases). V gave up 0 bases and J gave up 2 bases, with 13 bases separating them. The CDR3 extends over 16 amino acids. CDR1 SGHAT and CDR2 FQNNGV come from the germline V gene. The chain's CDR3 is CASSLDHGHEQETQYF. CDR3 DNA sequence: TGTGCCAGCAGCTTAGATCACGGACACGAGCAAGAGACCCAGTACTTC.

This chain uses TRBV24-1 with TRBJ2-1; 10 bases map to TRBD1. With 4 bases clipped from V and 6 bases from J, the junction kept 8 bases outside the gene matches. The CDR3 runs to 16 residues. The V gene's germline CDR1 is KGHDR and CDR2 SFDVKD. CDR3 bases: TGTGCCACCAGTGACCCCTGGGACAGGGGACGCAATGAGCAGTTCTTC. Its translation: CATSDPWDRGRNEQFF.

This clonotype was recorded a few times. The rearrangement uses TRBV12-3 or TRBV12-4 and TRBJ2-1, with a weak D call TRBD2 (5 bases). V shed 5 bases and J shed 6 bases, with 20 bases lying between them. The CDR3 extends over 16 amino acids. This chain's CDR3 is CASSRIRTALGNEQFF. CDR3 DNA: TGTGCCAGCAGTAGGATAAGGACTGCCCTAGGCAATGAGCAGTTCTTC.

J is TRBJ2-1 and V is TRBV2; 13 bases map to TRBD2. The CDR3 is made up of 17 amino acids. The ends lost 5 bases at V and 2 bases at J; junction bases unmatched: 6. Germline assignment: CDR1 SNHLY and CDR2 FYNNEI. CDR3 bases: TGTGCCAGCAGTCCTGGACTAGCGGGAGTAGCCTACAATGAGCAGTTCTTC. Translating it yields CASSPGLAGVAYNEQFF.

This chain connects TRBV7-8 to TRBJ2-4; TRBD1 matches at 7 bases. The CDR3 runs 17 residues. Germline V gene sequence: CDR1 SGHVS, CDR2 FQNEAQ. The V gene end was trimmed by 5 bases and the J gene end by 1 base; junction bases not matched to a gene: 11. CDR3: CASSQEGARKAKNIQYF. The CDR3 DNA reads as TGTGCCAGCAGCCAAGAGGGGGCGAGGAAGGCCAAAAACATTCAGTACTTC. Variable domain in full (rest from reference TRBV7-8 and TRBJ2-4): GAGVSQSPRYKVAKRGQDVALRCDPISGHVSLFWYQQALGQGPEFLTYFQNEAQLDKSGLPSDRFFAERPEGSVSTLKIQRTQQEDSAVYLCASSQEGARKAKNIQYFGAGTRLSVL.